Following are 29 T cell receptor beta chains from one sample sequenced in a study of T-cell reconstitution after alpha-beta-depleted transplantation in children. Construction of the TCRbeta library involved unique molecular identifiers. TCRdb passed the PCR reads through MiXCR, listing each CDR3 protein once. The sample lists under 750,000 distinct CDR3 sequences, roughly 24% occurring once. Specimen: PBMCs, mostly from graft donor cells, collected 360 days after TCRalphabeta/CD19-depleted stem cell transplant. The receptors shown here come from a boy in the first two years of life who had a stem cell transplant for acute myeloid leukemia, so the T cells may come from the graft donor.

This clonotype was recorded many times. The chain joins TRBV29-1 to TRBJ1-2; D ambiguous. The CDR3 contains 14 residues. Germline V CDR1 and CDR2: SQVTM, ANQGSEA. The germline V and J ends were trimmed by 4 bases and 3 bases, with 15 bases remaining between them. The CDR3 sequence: CSVAYRAVDYGYTF. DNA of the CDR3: TGCAGCGTTGCTTACCGCGCGGTAGACTATGGCTACACCTTC.

CDR3 residues: CASSPAGGSSYNEQFF. The CDR3 DNA sequence: TGTGCCAGCAGTCCCGCGGGGGGAAGCTCCTACAATGAGCAGTTCTTC. This rearrangement joins TRBV28 to TRBJ2-1, with 8 positions matching TRBD2. Germline V CDR1 and CDR2: MDHEN, SYDVKM. The CDR3 covers 16 residues. V dropped 5 bases and J dropped 0; count of bases not matched to a gene: 6.

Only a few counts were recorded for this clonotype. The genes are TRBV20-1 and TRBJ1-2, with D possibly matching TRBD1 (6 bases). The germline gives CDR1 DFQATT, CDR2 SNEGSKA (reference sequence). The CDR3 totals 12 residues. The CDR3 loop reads CNGGSFNYGYTF. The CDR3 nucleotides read TGCAATGGGGGCTCCTTTAACTATGGCTACACCTTC.

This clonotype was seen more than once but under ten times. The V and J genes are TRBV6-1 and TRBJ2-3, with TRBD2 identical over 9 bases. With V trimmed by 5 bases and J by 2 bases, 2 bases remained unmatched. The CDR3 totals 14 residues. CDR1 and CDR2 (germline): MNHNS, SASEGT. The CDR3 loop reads CASSPSGVTDTQYF. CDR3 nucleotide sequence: TGTGCCAGCAGTCCTAGCGGGGTCACAGATACGCAGTATTTT.

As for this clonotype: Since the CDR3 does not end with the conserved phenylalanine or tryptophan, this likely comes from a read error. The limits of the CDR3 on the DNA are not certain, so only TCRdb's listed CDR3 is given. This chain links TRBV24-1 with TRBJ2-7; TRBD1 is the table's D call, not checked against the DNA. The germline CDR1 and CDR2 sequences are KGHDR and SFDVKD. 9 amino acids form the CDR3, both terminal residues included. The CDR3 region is CATSEQAGL.

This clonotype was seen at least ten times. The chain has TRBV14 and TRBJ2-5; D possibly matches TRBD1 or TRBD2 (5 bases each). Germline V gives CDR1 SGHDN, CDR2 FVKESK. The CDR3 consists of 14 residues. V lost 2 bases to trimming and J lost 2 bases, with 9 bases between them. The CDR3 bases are TGTGCCAGCAGCCAATGGGGGAGACAAGAGACCCAGTACTTC. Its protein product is CASSQWGRQETQYF.

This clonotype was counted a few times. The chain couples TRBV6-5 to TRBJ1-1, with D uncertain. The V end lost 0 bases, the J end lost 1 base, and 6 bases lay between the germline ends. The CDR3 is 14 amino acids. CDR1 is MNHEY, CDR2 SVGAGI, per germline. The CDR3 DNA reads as TGTGCCAGCAGTTACTCGAGTCCGAACACTGAAGCTTTCTTT. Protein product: CASSYSSPNTEAFF.

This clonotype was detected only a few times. CDR3 residues: CASSLSSDDEQFF. The DNA for the CDR3 is TGCGCCAGCAGCTTGTCGTCGGACGATGAGCAGTTCTTC. The chain is built from TRBV5-1 and TRBJ2-1; D uncertain. Germline-derived CDR1 and CDR2 are SGHRS and YFSETQ. V lost 1 base, J lost 8 bases, and 10 bases lay in between. This CDR3 spans 13 amino acids.

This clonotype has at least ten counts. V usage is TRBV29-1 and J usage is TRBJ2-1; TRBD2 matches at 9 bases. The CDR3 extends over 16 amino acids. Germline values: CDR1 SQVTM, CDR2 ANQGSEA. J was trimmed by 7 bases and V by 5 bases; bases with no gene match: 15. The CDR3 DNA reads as TGCAGCGTTTCCTCGGGGGTAGCGGGGGATTGGAATGAGCAGTTCTTC. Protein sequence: CSVSSGVAGDWNEQFF.

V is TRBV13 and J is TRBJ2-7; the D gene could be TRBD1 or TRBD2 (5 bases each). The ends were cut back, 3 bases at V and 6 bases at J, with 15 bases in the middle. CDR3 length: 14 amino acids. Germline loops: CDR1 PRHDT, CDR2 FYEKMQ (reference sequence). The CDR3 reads CASSFRTEGFEQYV. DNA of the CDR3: TGTGCCAGCAGCTTCCGAACTGAGGGGTTCGAGCAGTACGTC.

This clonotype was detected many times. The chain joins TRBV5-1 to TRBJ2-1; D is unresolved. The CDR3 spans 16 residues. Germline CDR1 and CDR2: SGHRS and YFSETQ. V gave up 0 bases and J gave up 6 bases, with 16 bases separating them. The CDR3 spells CASSLVAVASGNEQFF. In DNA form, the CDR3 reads TGCGCCAGCAGCTTGGTTGCGGTAGCCTCAGGCAATGAGCAGTTCTTC.

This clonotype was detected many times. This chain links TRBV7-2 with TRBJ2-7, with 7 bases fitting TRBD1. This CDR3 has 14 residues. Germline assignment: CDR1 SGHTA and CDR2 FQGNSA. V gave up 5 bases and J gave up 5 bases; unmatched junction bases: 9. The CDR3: CASSELTGDNEQYF. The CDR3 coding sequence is TGTGCCAGCAGCGAATTAACAGGGGATAACGAGCAGTACTTC.

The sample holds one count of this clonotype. CDR3: CASGTSGNTIYF. The DNA for the CDR3 is TGTGCCAGCGGGACCTCTGGAAACACCATATATTTT. The genes are TRBV6-6 and TRBJ1-3; the D gene is possibly TRBD1 (5 bases). Per germline, CDR1 MNHNY and CDR2 SVGAGI (reference sequence). The length of the CDR3 is 12 residues. Trimming removed 8 bases at V and 0 bases at J, with 5 bases between.

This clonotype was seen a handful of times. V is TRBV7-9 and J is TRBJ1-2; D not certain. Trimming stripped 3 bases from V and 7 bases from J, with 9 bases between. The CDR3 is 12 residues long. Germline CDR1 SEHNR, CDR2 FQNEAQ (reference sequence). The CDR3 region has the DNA TGTGCCAGCAGCTTCGGGGAAGGTGGCTACACCTTC. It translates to CASSFGEGGYTF. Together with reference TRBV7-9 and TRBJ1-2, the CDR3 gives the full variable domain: DTGVSQNPRHKITKRGQNVTFRCDPISEHNRLYWYRQTLGQGPEFLTYFQNEAQLEKSRLLSDRFSAERPKGSFSTLEIQRTEQGDSAMYLCASSFGEGGYTFGSGTRLTVV.

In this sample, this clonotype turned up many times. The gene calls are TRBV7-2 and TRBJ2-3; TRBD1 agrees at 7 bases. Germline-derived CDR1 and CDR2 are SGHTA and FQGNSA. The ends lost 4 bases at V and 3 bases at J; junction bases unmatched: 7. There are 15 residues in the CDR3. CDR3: CASSSRTGPTDTQYF. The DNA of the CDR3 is TGTGCCAGCAGCTCACGGACAGGTCCTACAGATACGCAGTATTTT.

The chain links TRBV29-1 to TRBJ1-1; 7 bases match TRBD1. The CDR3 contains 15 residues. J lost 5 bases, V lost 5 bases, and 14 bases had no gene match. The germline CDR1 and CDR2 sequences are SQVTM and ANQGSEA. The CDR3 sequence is CSVQYRARGGTEAFF. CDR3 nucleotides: TGCAGCGTTCAATACCGGGCCAGGGGGGGGACTGAAGCTTTCTTT.

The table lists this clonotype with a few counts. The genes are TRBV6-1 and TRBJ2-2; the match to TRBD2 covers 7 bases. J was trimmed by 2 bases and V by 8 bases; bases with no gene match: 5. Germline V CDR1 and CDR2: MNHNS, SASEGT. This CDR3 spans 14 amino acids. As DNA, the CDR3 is TGTGCCAGCTCCCGGGGGGTTAACACCGGGGAGCTGTTTTTT. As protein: CASSRGVNTGELFF.

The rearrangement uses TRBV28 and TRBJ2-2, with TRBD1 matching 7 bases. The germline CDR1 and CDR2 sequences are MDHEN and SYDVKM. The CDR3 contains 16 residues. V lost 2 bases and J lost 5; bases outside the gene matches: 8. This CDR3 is CASSLVGQTLTGELFF. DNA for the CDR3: TGTGCCAGCAGTTTAGTGGGACAGACGTTGACCGGGGAGCTGTTTTTT.

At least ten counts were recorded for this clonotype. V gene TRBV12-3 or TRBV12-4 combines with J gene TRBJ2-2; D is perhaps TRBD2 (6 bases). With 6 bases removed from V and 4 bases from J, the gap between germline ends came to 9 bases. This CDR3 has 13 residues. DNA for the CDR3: TGTGCCAGCAGCGCGGGACTCACCGGGGAGCTGTTTTTT. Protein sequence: CASSAGLTGELFF.

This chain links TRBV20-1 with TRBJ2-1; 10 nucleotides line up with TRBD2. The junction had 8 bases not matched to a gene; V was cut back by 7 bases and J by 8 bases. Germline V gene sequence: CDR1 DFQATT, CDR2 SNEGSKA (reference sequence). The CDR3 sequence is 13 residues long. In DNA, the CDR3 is TGCAGTGGGGAGCGGGGGGGCGGGGATGAGCAGTTCTTC. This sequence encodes CSGERGGGDEQFF.

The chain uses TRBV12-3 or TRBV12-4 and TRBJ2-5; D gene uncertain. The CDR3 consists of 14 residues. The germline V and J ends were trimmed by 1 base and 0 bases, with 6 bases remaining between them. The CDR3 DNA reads TGTGCCAGCAGTTTAGGGTCGTACCAAGAGACCCAGTACTTC. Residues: CASSLGSYQETQYF.

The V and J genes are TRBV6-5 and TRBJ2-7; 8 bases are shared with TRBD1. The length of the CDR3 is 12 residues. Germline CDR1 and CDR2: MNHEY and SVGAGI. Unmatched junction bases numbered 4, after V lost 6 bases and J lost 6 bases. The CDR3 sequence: CASRRTGSEQYF. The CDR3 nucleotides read TGTGCCAGCAGACGGACAGGGTCCGAGCAGTACTTC.

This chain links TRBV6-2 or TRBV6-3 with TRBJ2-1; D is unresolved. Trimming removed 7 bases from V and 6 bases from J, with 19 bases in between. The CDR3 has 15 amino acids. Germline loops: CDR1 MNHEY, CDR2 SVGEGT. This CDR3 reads CASILRTGGVNEQFF. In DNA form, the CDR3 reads TGTGCCAGCATTCTCAGAACGGGTGGGGTCAATGAGCAGTTCTTC.

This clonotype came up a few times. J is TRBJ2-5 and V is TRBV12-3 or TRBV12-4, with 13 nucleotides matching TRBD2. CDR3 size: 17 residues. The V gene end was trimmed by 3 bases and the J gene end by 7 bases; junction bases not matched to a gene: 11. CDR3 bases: TGTGCCAGCAGTTTCCTGACTAGCGGGGGGCCGGGAGGGACCCAGTACTTC. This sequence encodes CASSFLTSGGPGGTQYF.

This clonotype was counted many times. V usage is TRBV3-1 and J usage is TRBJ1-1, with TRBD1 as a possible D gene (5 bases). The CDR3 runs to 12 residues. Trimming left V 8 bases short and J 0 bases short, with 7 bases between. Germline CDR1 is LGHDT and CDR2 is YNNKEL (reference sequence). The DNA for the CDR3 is TGTGCCAGCGGGGGGATGAACACTGAAGCTTTCTTT. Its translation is CASGGMNTEAFF. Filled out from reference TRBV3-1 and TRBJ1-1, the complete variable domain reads DTAVSQTPKYLVTQMGNDKSIKCEQNLGHDTMYWYKQDSKKFLKIMFSYNNKELIINETVPNRFSPKSPDKAHLNLHINSLELGDSAVYFCASGGMNTEAFFGQGTRLTVV.

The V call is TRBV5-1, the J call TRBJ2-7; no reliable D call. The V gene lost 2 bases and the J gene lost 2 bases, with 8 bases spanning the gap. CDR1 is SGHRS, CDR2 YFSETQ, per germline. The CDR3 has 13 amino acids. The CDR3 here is CASSFRGAYEQYV. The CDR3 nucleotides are TGCGCCAGCAGCTTCCGTGGGGCCTACGAGCAGTACGTC.

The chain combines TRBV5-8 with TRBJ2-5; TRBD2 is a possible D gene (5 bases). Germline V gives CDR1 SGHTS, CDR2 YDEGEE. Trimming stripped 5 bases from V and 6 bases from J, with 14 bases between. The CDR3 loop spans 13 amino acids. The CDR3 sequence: CASSHGPGKTQYF. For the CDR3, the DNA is TGTGCCAGCAGTCACGGGCCGGGGAAGACCCAGTACTTC.

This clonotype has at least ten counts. CDR3 protein: CASSYEPGATYNEQFF. The CDR3 DNA sequence: TGTGCCAGCAGCTACGAGCCGGGGGCGACGTACAATGAGCAGTTCTTC. The chain carries TRBV7-2 and TRBJ2-1; D could derive from TRBD1 or TRBD2 (6 bases each). CDR1 is SGHTA and CDR2 is FQGNSA in the germline V gene. V was trimmed by 4 bases and J by 4 bases, leaving 17 bases between them. The CDR3 loop spans 16 amino acids.

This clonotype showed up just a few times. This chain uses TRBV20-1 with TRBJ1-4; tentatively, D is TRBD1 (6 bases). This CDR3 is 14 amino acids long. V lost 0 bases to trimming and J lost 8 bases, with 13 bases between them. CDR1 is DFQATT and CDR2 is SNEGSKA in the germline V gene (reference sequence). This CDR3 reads CSAREGTGREKLFF. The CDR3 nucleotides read TGCAGTGCTAGAGAGGGAACAGGGCGGGAAAAACTGTTTTTT.